This T cell receptor beta chain derives from a study of shared clonotypes between healthy human individuals. The overall study: CD8 memory received one plate per donor, CD8 naive two, CD4 memory three and CD4 naive three. Findings and limits, study-wide: Donors were few, which limited the genetic and exposure-history diversity represented.

Details on this clone: Its cognate antigen is unknown.

Clones were sequenced by immunoSEQ multiplex PCR, and TCRdb holds only the in-frame ones, with some missing. The table shows fewer than 800,000 clones, with about 91% occurring only once. Germline loops: CDR1 SQVTM, CDR2 ANQGSEA. This CDR3 region has 17 residues. V dropped 0 bases and J dropped 5 bases, with 22 bases sitting between them. The naive CD8 fraction comprised CD45RO-negative cells positively selected for CCR7 and excluded terminally differentiated effector memory CD45RA+ cells. The chain is built from TRBV29-1 and TRBJ1-1; the D gene is possibly TRBD1 (5 bases). Sequencing input: naive CD8+ T cells sorted from blood. This clonotype was obtained from a man aged 25 to 40 in good health. CDR3 sequence reads: CSVEDQNEGQGWTEAFF. CDR3 in DNA: TGCAGCGTTGAAGACCAAAACGAGGGGCAGGGATGGACTGAAGCTTTCTTT.